Presented here are 8 T cell receptor beta chains from one specimen sequenced in a study of cytomegalovirus exposure and HLA in healthy donors. Both 60 Vbeta primers and 13 Jbeta primers went into the PCR. TCRdb's table, derived via immunoSEQ multiplex PCR, lists solely in-frame clones and lacks some. The sample lists some 84,000 clones, 63% seen once, with roughly 15% in the top ten. Material for sequencing was PBMCs. The receptors derive from a middle-aged woman in good health and CMV-seropositive.

This chain connects TRBV14 to TRBJ2-7; 10 nucleotides match TRBD2. The germline V gene has CDR1 SGHDN and CDR2 FVKESK. This CDR3 has 18 amino acids. J lost 2 bases, V lost 2 bases, and 12 bases had no gene match. DNA for the CDR3: TGTGCCAGCAGCCAATTCGGACTAGCGGAAGTAATTACCTACGAGCAGTACTTC. It translates to CASSQFGLAEVITYEQYF.

This chain uses TRBV19 with TRBJ2-7, with TRBD1 matching over 8 bases. Germline trimming cut 4 bases from V and 0 bases from J; bases unmatched to any gene: 5. The CDR3 consists of 15 residues. CDR1 and CDR2 from the germline V gene are LNHDA and SQIVND (reference sequence). CDR3 loop: CASSTHRGSSYEQYF. DNA of the CDR3: TGTGCCAGTAGTACGCACAGGGGGAGCTCCTACGAGCAGTACTTC.

The chain combines TRBV7-3 with TRBJ1-5, with D uncertain. Germline V gene data show CDR1 as SGHTA and CDR2 as FQGTGA. The CDR3 covers 13 residues. V lost 4 bases to trimming and J lost 3 bases, with 7 bases between them. CDR3 in DNA: TGTGCCAGCAGCTCCTCTTCCAATCAGCCCCAGCATTTT. Translating it yields CASSSSSNQPQHF.

This chain joins TRBV5-4 and TRBJ2-7; TRBD2 agrees at 8 bases. In germline, CDR1 is SGHNT, CDR2 YYREEE (reference sequence). There are 16 residues in the CDR3. The V and J ends lost 3 bases and 3 bases, in that order; junction bases with no gene match: 11. CDR3 sequence reads: CASSSPTGLADYEQYF. Here the CDR3 DNA reads TGTGCCAGCAGCTCCCCCACAGGACTAGCAGACTACGAGCAGTACTTC.

The genes are TRBV6-1 and TRBJ1-2; 7 bases align to TRBD1. The CDR3 loop spans 13 amino acids. Trimming cost V 8 bases and J 2 bases; bases outside gene matches: 5. Germline V gene sequence: CDR1 MNHNS, CDR2 SASEGT. In DNA form, the CDR3 reads TGTGCCAGCGAAACGGGACAGAACTATGGCTACACCTTC. Translation gives CASETGQNYGYTF.

V and J are TRBV7-9 and TRBJ2-3, with a possible D match to TRBD2 (6 bases). The germline V gene encodes CDR1 SEHNR and CDR2 FQNEAQ (reference sequence). V dropped 3 bases and J dropped 2 bases, with 12 bases sitting between them. The CDR3 covers 15 residues. The CDR3 loop reads CASSFTGTYTDTQYF. DNA of the CDR3: TGTGCCAGCAGCTTTACCGGGACTTACACAGATACGCAGTATTTT.

Concerning this clone: Other DNA sequences in the same sample also yield this CDR3. The rearrangement links TRBV2 to TRBJ1-4, with 12 bases matching TRBD1. CDR3 size: 18 residues. Trimming took 8 bases from V and 6 from J; bases not matched to a gene: 16. The germline gives CDR1 SNHLY, CDR2 FYNNEI. The CDR3 DNA follows: TGTGCCAGCCGAACTGGGACAGGGGGCTTTGCACTTGATGAAAAACTGTTTTTT. It codes for CASRTGTGGFALDEKLFF.

The chain recombines TRBV7-6 with TRBJ2-5, with D hard to call. The end of the DNA aligns better with TRBJ2-7, so the J call may be wrong. This CDR3 contains 15 residues. The V gene's germline CDR1 is SGHVS and CDR2 FNYEAQ. CDR3: CASSLAPGISYEQYF. The CDR3 DNA is TGTGCCAGCAGCTTAGCTCCGGGTATATCGTACGAGCAGTACTTC.